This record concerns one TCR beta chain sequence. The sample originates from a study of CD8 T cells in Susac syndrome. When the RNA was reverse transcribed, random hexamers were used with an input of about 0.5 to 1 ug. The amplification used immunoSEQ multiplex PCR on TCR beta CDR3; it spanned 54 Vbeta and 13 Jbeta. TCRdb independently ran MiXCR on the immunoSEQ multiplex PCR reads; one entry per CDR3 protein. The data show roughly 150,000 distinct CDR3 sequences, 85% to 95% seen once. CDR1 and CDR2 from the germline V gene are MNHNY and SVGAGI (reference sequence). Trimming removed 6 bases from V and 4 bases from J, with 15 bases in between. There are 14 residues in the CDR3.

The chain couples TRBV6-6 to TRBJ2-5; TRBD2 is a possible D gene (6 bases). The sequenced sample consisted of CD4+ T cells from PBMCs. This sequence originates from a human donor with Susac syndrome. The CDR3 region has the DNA TGTGCCAGCAGCTACGCGGGGCGGGGAGAGACCCAGTACTTC. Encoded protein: CASSYAGRGETQYF.